The next 15 T cell receptor beta chains were all read from a single sample in a study of blood T cell repertoires in COVID-19. The table came from immunoSEQ multiplex PCR; TCRdb's copy has only in-frame clones and leaves some out. The sample lists about 200,000 clones, 70% to 90% occurring once. The sample taken for sequencing was peripheral blood. These receptors all come from a woman aged 50 to 65 with acute or convalescent COVID-19.

V gene TRBV5-1 combines with J gene TRBJ1-1; the D is unclear. The CDR3 is made up of 11 amino acids. Trimming removed 3 bases from V and 9 bases from J, with 9 bases in between. Germline CDR1 SGHRS, CDR2 YFSETQ. CDR3 sequence (DNA): TGCGCCAGCAGCTCCGGTCCACAAGCTTTCTTT. Amino acid sequence: CASSSGPQAFF.

Comment on this clone: Distinct nucleotide sequences in the sample also encode this CDR3. The V and J genes are TRBV7-2 and TRBJ2-5; tentative D call: TRBD1 (6 bases). Per germline, CDR1 SGHTA and CDR2 FQGNSA. The CDR3 extends over 14 amino acids. The V gene lost 1 base and the J gene lost 2 bases, with 8 bases spanning the gap. The CDR3 bases are TGTGCCAGCAGCTTAGGGGGGCTTCAAGAGACCCAGTACTTC. As protein: CASSLGGLQETQYF.

The J gene is TRBJ2-7, the V gene TRBV7-2, with 12 bases matching TRBD2. The CDR3 is 15 residues long. Losses at the gene ends were 5 bases for V and 6 bases for J; bases not matched to a gene: 8. The germline CDR1 and CDR2 sequences are SGHTA and FQGNSA. The CDR3 is CASSERLAGVSEQYF. The CDR3 nucleotides read TGTGCCAGCAGCGAACGACTAGCGGGAGTATCCGAGCAGTACTTC. The full variable domain, in which reference TRBV7-2 and TRBJ2-7 provide the parts outside the CDR3, is GAGVSQSPSNKVTEKGKDVELRCDPISGHTALYWYRQSLGQGLEFLIYFQGNSAPDKSGLPSDRFSAERTGGSVSTLTIQRTQQEDSAVYLCASSERLAGVSEQYFGPGTRLTVT.

The rearrangement uses TRBV7-7 and TRBJ2-3; D might be TRBD2 (6 bases). This CDR3 is 17 amino acids long. CDR1 SSHAT and CDR2 FNYEAQ come from the germline V gene (reference sequence). Deletions cut 5 bases from V and 6 bases from J, with 24 bases between. The CDR3 DNA follows: TGTGCCAGCAGCCCAGCTAGAGTTAGCGGAGGGATTGATACGCAGTATTTT. Its protein is CASSPARVSGGIDTQYF.

This sequence joins TRBV18 and TRBJ2-7; 13 nucleotides match TRBD2. V lost 4 bases, J lost 4 bases, and 4 bases stayed unmatched. The CDR3 covers 15 residues. In germline, CDR1 is KGHSH, CDR2 LQKENI. CDR3 region: CASSRTSGGSYEQYF. The CDR3 coding sequence is TGTGCCAGCTCACGGACTAGCGGGGGTTCGTACGAGCAGTACTTC. Combining the CDR3 with reference TRBV18 and TRBJ2-7 gives the whole variable domain NAGVMQNPRHLVRRRGQEARLRCSPMKGHSHVYWYRQLPEEGLKFMVYLQKENIIDESGMPKERFSAEFPKEGPSILRIQQVVRGDSAAYFCASSRTSGGSYEQYFGPGTRLTVT.

The chain carries TRBV2 and TRBJ2-7; no reliable D call. The CDR3 has 14 residues. The V gene's germline CDR1 is SNHLY and CDR2 FYNNEI. V was cut by 6 bases and J by 1 base, with 13 bases left in between. CDR3 bases: TGTGCCAGCAGAGTAGATCCGGGTTCCTACGAGCAGTACTTC. It encodes CASRVDPGSYEQYF.

This rearrangement joins TRBV6-6 to TRBJ2-1, with TRBD2 identical over 7 bases. V was clipped by 9 bases and J by 8 bases; unmatched bases: 10. CDR1 MNHNY and CDR2 SVGAGI come from the germline V gene (reference sequence). The CDR3 sequence is 13 residues long. The CDR3 DNA reads as TGTGCCAGTCGGGGGGTTCTGAGGCATGAGCAGTTCTTC. Protein product: CASRGVLRHEQFF.

This clone was observed a single time. The J gene is TRBJ2-3, the V gene TRBV24-1; D perhaps matches TRBD2 (6 bases). Germline V CDR1 and CDR2: KGHDR, SFDVKD. The CDR3 covers 14 residues. V was shortened by 3 bases and J by 6 bases, with 12 bases between the two germline ends. Written as DNA, the CDR3 is TGTGCCACCAGTGATAGGAGGGTTAGGGATACGCAGTATTTT. This encodes CATSDRRVRDTQYF.

This chain joins TRBV7-2 and TRBJ2-1, with D possibly matching TRBD2 (5 bases). This CDR3 has 14 amino acids. The V end lost 5 bases, the J end lost 2 bases, and 10 bases lay between the germline ends. Germline loops: CDR1 SGHTA, CDR2 FQGNSA. The CDR3 loop reads CASSPSGTYNEQFF. CDR3 bases: TGTGCCAGCAGCCCCTCCGGGACCTACAATGAGCAGTTCTTC. The full variable domain, its missing parts supplied by reference TRBV7-2 and TRBJ2-1, is GAGVSQSPSNKVTEKGKDVELRCDPISGHTALYWYRQSLGQGLEFLIYFQGNSAPDKSGLPSDRFSAERTGGSVSTLTIQRTQQEDSAVYLCASSPSGTYNEQFFGPGTRLTVL.

This rearrangement joins TRBV11-2 to TRBJ2-5, with 11 nucleotides matching TRBD2. V shed 3 bases, J shed 5 bases, and the junction held 5 bases outside the gene matches. This CDR3 is built from 15 residues. CDR1 SGHAT and CDR2 FQNNGV come from the germline V gene. As DNA, the CDR3 is TGTGCCAGCAGCTTCGGTAGCGGGAGGGGGGAGACCCAGTACTTC. Protein: CASSFGSGRGETQYF.

V and J are TRBV27 and TRBJ2-5; TRBD2 agrees at 7 bases. CDR3 length: 16 residues. CDR1 is MNHEY, CDR2 SMNVEV, per germline (reference sequence). Germline trimming cut 5 bases from V and 5 bases from J; bases unmatched to any gene: 14. The CDR3 loop is CASSPRGGLVAETQYF. The CDR3 DNA reads TGTGCCAGCAGTCCTAGGGGTGGACTAGTCGCTGAGACCCAGTACTTC.

The rearrangement links TRBV11-3 to TRBJ2-5; 8 positions match TRBD2. The CDR3 is made up of 17 amino acids. Losses at the gene ends were 5 bases for V and 4 bases for J; bases not matched to a gene: 15. Per germline, CDR1 SGHNT and CDR2 YENEEA. For the CDR3, the DNA is TGTGCCAGCAGCAAGACCCTCAAAACTAGCGGCGGAGAGACCCAGTACTTC. Translated, it gives CASSKTLKTSGGETQYF.

This chain uses TRBV7-9 with TRBJ2-7; TRBD2 is a possible D gene (5 bases). The length of the CDR3 is 16 residues. V lost 2 bases to trimming and J lost 3 bases, with 17 bases between them. The germline gives CDR1 SEHNR, CDR2 FQNEAQ (reference sequence). As DNA, the CDR3 is TGTGCCAGCAGCTTAACACGGGGTAGCACACGCTACGAGCAGTACTTC. This codes for CASSLTRGSTRYEQYF.

The V gene is TRBV6-5, the J gene TRBJ1-5; 7 bases agree with TRBD1. With 6 bases clipped from V and 6 bases from J, the junction kept 8 bases outside the gene matches. This CDR3 is built from 14 residues. Per germline, CDR1 MNHEY and CDR2 SVGAGI. CDR3 nucleotide sequence: TGTGCCAGCAGGCGTGAGGGGGCGGGTCAGCCCCAGCATTTT. Amino acid sequence: CASRREGAGQPQHF.

The chain couples TRBV7-6 to TRBJ2-1; TRBD1 is a possible D gene (7 bases). The germline CDR1 and CDR2 sequences are SGHVS and FNYEAQ. Trimming left V 5 bases short and J 9 bases short, with 17 bases between. There are 14 residues in the CDR3. As DNA, the CDR3 is TGTGCCAGCAGCCTGGGAGGTTGGGACAGTGAGCAGTTCTTC. It is translated as CASSLGGWDSEQFF.